The T cell receptor beta chain under discussion was sequenced for a study of shared T cell receptors in the human thymus. Libraries were prepared by immunoSEQ multiplex PCR; TCRdb keeps only in-frame clonotypes and omits some of them. The sample contains about 380,000 clones, 95% of which appear only once. The germline V gene has CDR1 WSHSY and CDR2 SAAADI. There are 16 residues in the CDR3. With 2 bases removed from V and 0 bases from J, the gap between germline ends came to 10 bases. This chain joins TRBV10-2 and TRBJ2-2; D call uncertain. This clonotype was sampled from a human donor. Sequencing was performed on thymocytes. CDR3 DNA sequence: TGCGCCAGCAGTGAGGGGCGCACGACGAACACCGGGGAGCTGTTTTTT. Encoded protein: CASSEGRTTNTGELFF.